The 13 T cell receptor beta chains below all came from one sample that was sequenced in a study of vaccination and CD4 T cells after COVID-19. These receptors' antigens are unknown. Indicated treatment: roughly 10-day PBMC culture with coronavirus spike peptide pools or control peptides (ViraFEST assay). Cultured CD4+ T cell DNA was sequenced using the Oncomine TCR Beta short-read assay. TCRdb reprocessed the PCR reads with MiXCR, giving one entry per CDR3 protein. In the table there are approximately 13,000 distinct CDR3 sequences, 25% to 30% of which are singletons. This specimen was CD4+ T cells from blood, cultured in vitro, taken before SARS-CoV-2 vaccination. The receptor source for this set is a human donor who received a COVID-19 vaccine.

The chain uses TRBV5-1 and TRBJ1-2; possible D gene TRBD1, 6 bases. CDR3 length: 15 amino acids. The germline V and J ends were trimmed by 7 bases and 2 bases, with 18 bases remaining between them. Germline-derived CDR1 and CDR2 are SGHRS and YFSETQ. CDR3 region: CASGSAVGGNYGYTF. CDR3 sequence (DNA): TGCGCCAGCGGCTCGGCGGTGGGGGGCAACTATGGCTACACCTTC. The full variable domain, in which reference TRBV5-1 and TRBJ1-2 provide the parts outside the CDR3, is KAGVTQTPRYLIKTRGQQVTLSCSPISGHRSVSWYQQTPGQGLQFLFEYFSETQRNKGNFPGRFSGRQFSNSRSEMNVSTLELGDSALYLCASGSAVGGNYGYTFGSGTRLTVV.

The CDR3 is CASSSQGAGANVLTF. As DNA, the CDR3 is TGTGCCAGTAGTTCACAGGGGGCTGGGGCCAACGTCCTGACTTTC. The J gene is TRBJ2-6, the V gene TRBV19; 8 bases are a match to TRBD1. The germline CDR1 and CDR2 sequences are LNHDA and SQIVND (reference sequence). The CDR3 totals 15 residues. J lost 2 bases, V lost 5 bases, and 2 bases had no gene match.

This sequence joins TRBV4-2 and TRBJ2-3, with TRBD2 matching 9 bases. The CDR3 consists of 15 residues. The junction had 6 bases not matched to a gene; V was cut back by 2 bases and J by 6 bases. Germline CDR1 LGHNA, CDR2 YNFKEQ. CDR3 DNA: TGTGCCAGCAGCCAACAGGCGGGGGGGACCGATACGCAGTATTTT. This translates into CASSQQAGGTDTQYF.

The rearrangement uses TRBV5-1 and TRBJ1-1; unclear D gene. Germline assignment: CDR1 SGHRS and CDR2 YFSETQ. Trimming shortened V by 0 bases and J by 7 bases, and 13 bases separated the two germline ends. CDR3 size: 14 residues. CDR3 region: CASSLEEGLNEAFF. CDR3 bases: TGCGCCAGCAGCTTGGAGGAGGGTTTAAATGAAGCTTTCTTT.

This clonotype was counted between two and nine times. The V gene is TRBV18, the J gene TRBJ1-1; D ambiguous. Trimming pared 2 bases from V and 7 bases from J, leaving 11 bases between. Germline assignment: CDR1 KGHSH and CDR2 LQKENI. The CDR3 extends over 13 amino acids. This CDR3 is CASSPKEVGEAFF. CDR3 DNA sequence: TGTGCCAGCTCACCAAAGGAAGTCGGTGAAGCTTTCTTT.

The rearrangement joins TRBV30 to TRBJ1-5; 7 nucleotides match TRBD1. J was trimmed by 5 bases and V by 5 bases; bases with no gene match: 6. CDR1 GTSNPN and CDR2 SVGIG come from the germline V gene (reference sequence). The CDR3 spans 13 residues. Here the CDR3 reads CAWGGQTHQPQHF. CDR3 in DNA: TGTGCCTGGGGGGGACAGACTCATCAGCCCCAGCATTTT.

The rearrangement uses TRBV30 and TRBJ1-5; 7 bases agree with TRBD1. The J segment lost 6 bases and the V segment lost 1 base, leaving 9 bases of the junction unmatched. This CDR3 contains 15 residues. Germline lookup yields CDR1 GTSNPN and CDR2 SVGIG (reference sequence). The CDR3 region is CAWSGTGATIQPQHF. CDR3 DNA sequence: TGTGCCTGGAGTGGAACAGGGGCCACTATTCAGCCCCAGCATTTT.

The gene calls are TRBV6-1 and TRBJ1-1; D is uncertain. CDR3 length: 13 residues. Between the trimmed V and J ends, which lost 7 bases and 2 bases, there was a span of 11 bases. CDR1 MNHNS and CDR2 SASEGT come from the germline V gene. CDR3: CASITHLNTEAFF. The DNA of the CDR3 is TGTGCCAGCATCACACACCTCAACACTGAAGCTTTCTTT.

This clonotype was seen a single time. The chain uses TRBV12-3 or TRBV12-4 and TRBJ2-1, with 9 bases identical to TRBD2. J gave up 0 bases and V 1 base, and 1 base lay outside the gene matches. This CDR3 has 16 amino acids. The CDR3 nucleotides read TGTGCCAGCAGTTTAGTAGCGGGGGACTCCTACAATGAGCAGTTCTTC. Encoded protein: CASSLVAGDSYNEQFF.

This clonotype was observed a few times. The rearrangement links TRBV20-1 to TRBJ2-3, with D perhaps assigned TRBD1 or TRBD2 (5 bases each). The germline CDR1 and CDR2 sequences are DFQATT and SNEGSKA (reference sequence). The CDR3 length is 17 residues. The V gene lost 0 bases and the J gene lost 0 bases, with 16 bases spanning the gap. This CDR3 reads CSARDVQGDTSTDTQYF. Here the CDR3 DNA reads TGCAGTGCTAGAGATGTCCAGGGAGATACTAGCACAGATACGCAGTATTTT.

This clonotype is classed as medium-sized. The rearrangement joins TRBV6-1 to TRBJ1-6, with D perhaps TRBD1 (5 bases). Germline V lookup: CDR1 MNHNS, CDR2 SASEGT. CDR3 size: 11 residues. V dropped 8 bases and J dropped 16 bases, with 15 bases sitting between them. Written as DNA, the CDR3 is TGTGCCAGCTCCACGGGGGGAATTCTCCACTTT. Protein product: CASSTGGILHF.

This clonotype has a single count. The chain combines TRBV28 with TRBJ2-1; D unresolved. CDR1 MDHEN and CDR2 SYDVKM come from the germline V gene. This CDR3 has 15 amino acids. V lost 6 bases to trimming and J lost 6 bases, with 18 bases between them. The CDR3 DNA sequence: TGTGCCAGCAGGTCCGTAGGATCGAGAGTCAATGAGCAGTTCTTC. It specifies CASRSVGSRVNEQFF.

The gene calls are TRBV6-5 and TRBJ2-3; 7 nucleotides agree with TRBD1. After removal of 2 bases from V and 4 bases from J, the junction contained 12 bases not matched to a gene. The length of the CDR3 is 17 residues. Germline loops: CDR1 MNHEY, CDR2 SVGAGI. The CDR3 protein is CASSYPPPGQPADTQYF. In DNA, the CDR3 is TGTGCCAGCAGTTACCCTCCGCCGGGACAGCCGGCAGATACGCAGTATTTT.